The T cell receptor beta chain under discussion was sequenced for a study of T cells after yellow fever vaccination. This clonotype has a handful of counts. Germline lookup yields CDR1 MNHEY and CDR2 SMNVEV (reference sequence). V was shortened by 5 bases and J by 9 bases, with 14 bases between the two germline ends. The CDR3 covers 13 residues. MiXCR was run by TCRdb on the 5' RACE reads, yielding one entry per CDR3 protein. The sample holds roughly 500,000 distinct CDR3 sequences; 15% to 20% are singletons and the top ten take 14%. The receptor was derived from a man between 25 and 39 years old who received the YFV17D yellow fever vaccine. Sequencing was performed on PBMCs, taken 15 days after the yellow fever booster vaccination. This chain links TRBV27 with TRBJ2-1; D not resolved. The CDR3 nucleotides read TGTGCCAGCAGTCATGGGGTTACGGCTGAGCAGTTCTTC. Its protein product is CASSHGVTAEQFF.